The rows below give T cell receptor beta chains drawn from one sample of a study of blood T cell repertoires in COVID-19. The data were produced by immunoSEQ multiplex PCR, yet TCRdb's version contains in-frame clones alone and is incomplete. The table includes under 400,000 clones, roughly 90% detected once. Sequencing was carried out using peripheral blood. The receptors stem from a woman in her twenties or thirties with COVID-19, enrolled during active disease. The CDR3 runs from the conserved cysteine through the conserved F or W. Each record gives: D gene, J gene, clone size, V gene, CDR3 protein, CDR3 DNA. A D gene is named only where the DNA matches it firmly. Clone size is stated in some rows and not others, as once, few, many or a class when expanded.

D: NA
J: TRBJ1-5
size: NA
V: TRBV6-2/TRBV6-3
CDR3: CASSSGQPQHF
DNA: TGTGCCAGCAGTTCGGGTCAGCCCCAGCATTTT

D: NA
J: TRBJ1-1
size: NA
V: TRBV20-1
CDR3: CSASPGRGETEAFF
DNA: TGCAGTGCTAGTCCGGGACGGGGGGAAACTGAAGCTTTCTTT

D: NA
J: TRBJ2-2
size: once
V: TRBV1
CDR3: CTSPRGLAGPGELFF
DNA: TGCACCAGCCCAAGGGGACTAGCGGGTCCCGGGGAGCTGTTTTTT

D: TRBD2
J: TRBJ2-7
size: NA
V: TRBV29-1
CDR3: CSVDAGDDYEQYF
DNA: TGCAGCGTTGACGCGGGAGACGACTACGAGCAATACTTC

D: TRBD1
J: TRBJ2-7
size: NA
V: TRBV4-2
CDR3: CASSQDSGQGIYYEQYF
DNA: TGTGCCAGCAGCCAAGATTCGGGACAGGGCATCTACTACGAGCAGTACTTC

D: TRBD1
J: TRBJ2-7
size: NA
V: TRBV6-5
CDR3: CASSLGQLYEQYF
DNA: TGTGCCAGCAGCCTGGGACAGCTCTACGAGCAGTACTTC

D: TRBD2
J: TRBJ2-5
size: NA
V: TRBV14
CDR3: CASSQARGRQETQYF
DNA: TGTGCCAGCAGCCAAGCCCGCGGGAGGCAAGAGACCCAGTACTTC

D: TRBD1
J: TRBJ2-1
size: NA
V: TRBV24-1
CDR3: CATSELRTGANEQFF
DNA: TGTGCCACCAGTGAGCTGAGGACAGGGGCCAATGAGCAGTTCTTC

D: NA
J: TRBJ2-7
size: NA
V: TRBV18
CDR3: CASSPNQFREQYF
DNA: TGTGCCAGCTCACCAAATCAGTTCAGAGAGCAGTACTTC

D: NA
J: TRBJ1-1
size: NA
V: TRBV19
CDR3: CASSSGVEGKNTEAFF
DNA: TGTGCCAGTAGTAGTGGGGTGGAGGGAAAGAACACTGAAGCTTTCTTT

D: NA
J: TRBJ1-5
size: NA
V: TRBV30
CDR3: CAWSAGSNQPQHF
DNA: TGTGCCTGGAGTGCAGGTAGCAATCAGCCCCAGCATTTT

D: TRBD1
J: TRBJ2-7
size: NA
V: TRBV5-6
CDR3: CASSFIGGASEEQYF
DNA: TGTGCCAGCAGCTTCATAGGGGGCGCGTCGGAAGAGCAGTACTTC

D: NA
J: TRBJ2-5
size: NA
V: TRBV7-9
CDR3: CASSLTGKTQYF
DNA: TGTGCCAGCAGCCTCACAGGGAAGACCCAGTACTTC

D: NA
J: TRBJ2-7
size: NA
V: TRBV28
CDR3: CASSFQGYEQYF
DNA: TGTGCCAGCAGTTTTCAGGGTTACGAGCAGTACTTC

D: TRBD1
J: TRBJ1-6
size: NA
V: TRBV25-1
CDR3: CASRGTGNNSPLHF
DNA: TGTGCCAGCCGGGGGACAGGCAATAATTCACCCCTCCACTTT

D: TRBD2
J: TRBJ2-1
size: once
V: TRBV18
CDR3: CASSPGLAELFF
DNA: TGTGCCAGCTCGCCGGGACTAGCGGAGTTGTTCTTC

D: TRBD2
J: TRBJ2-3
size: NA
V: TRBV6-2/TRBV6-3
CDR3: CASSYGGRVTDTQYF
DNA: TGTGCCAGCAGTTACGGCGGGAGGGTCACAGATACGCAGTATTTT

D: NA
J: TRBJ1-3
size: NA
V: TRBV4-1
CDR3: CASSQYGQPAGNTIYF
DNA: TGCGCCAGCAGCCAATACGGACAGCCCGCGGGAAACACCATATATTTT

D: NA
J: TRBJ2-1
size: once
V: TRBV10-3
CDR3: CAIGGKSYNEQFF
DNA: TGTGCCATCGGCGGGAAATCCTACAATGAGCAGTTCTTC

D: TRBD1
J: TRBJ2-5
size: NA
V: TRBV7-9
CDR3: CASSLSGQHQETQYF
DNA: TGTGCCAGCAGCCTGTCGGGACAGCACCAAGAGACCCAGTACTTC

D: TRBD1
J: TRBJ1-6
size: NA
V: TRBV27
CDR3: CASSLKGTGGNSPLHF
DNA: TGTGCCAGCAGTTTAAAGGGGACAGGGGGGAATTCACCCCTCCACTTT

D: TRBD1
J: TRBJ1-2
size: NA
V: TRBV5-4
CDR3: CASSLAMGQGAGNYGYTF
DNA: TGTGCCAGCAGCTTGGCCATGGGACAGGGGGCCGGAAACTATGGCTACACCTTC

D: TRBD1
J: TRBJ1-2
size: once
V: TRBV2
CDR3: CASISTGGGYGYTF
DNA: TGTGCCAGCATAAGCACAGGGGGCGGCTATGGCTACACCTTC

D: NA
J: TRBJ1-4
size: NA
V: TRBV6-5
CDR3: CASSQNGREDEKLFF
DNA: TGTGCCAGCAGTCAGAACGGGAGGGAGGATGAAAAACTGTTTTTT

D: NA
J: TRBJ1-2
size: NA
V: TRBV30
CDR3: CAWTPGASGYTF
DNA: TGTGCCTGGACCCCAGGTGCCTCTGGCTACACCTTC

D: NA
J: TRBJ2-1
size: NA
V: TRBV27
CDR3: CASSFSGSTYNEQFF
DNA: TGTGCCAGCAGTTTCAGCGGGTCTACCTACAATGAGCAGTTCTTC

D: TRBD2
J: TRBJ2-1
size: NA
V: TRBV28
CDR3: CASSLPGLAGGPSSYNEQFF
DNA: TGTGCCAGCAGTTTACCGGGACTAGCGGGAGGGCCGAGCTCCTACAATGAGCAGTTCTTC

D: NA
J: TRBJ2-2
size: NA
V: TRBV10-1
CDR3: CASSELYTGELFF
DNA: TGCGCCAGCAGTGAGCTGTACACCGGGGAGCTGTTTTTT

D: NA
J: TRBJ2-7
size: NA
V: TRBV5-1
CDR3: CASSPESGAYEQYF
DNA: TGCGCCAGCAGCCCTGAAAGCGGAGCCTACGAGCAGTACTTC

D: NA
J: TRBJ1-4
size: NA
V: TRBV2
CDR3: CASSEQASNEKLFF
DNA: TGTGCCAGCAGTGAACAGGCCTCTAATGAAAAACTGTTTTTT

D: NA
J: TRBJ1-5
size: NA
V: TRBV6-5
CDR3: CASSEGGYSNQPQHF
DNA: TGTGCCAGCAGCGAGGGAGGGTATAGCAATCAGCCCCAGCATTTT

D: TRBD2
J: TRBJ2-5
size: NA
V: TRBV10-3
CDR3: CAISDPSGETKETQYF
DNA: TGTGCCATCAGTGATCCTAGCGGGGAAACGAAAGAGACCCAGTACTTC

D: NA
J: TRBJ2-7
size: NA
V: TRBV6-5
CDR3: CASDWSPYEQYF
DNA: TGTGCCAGCGACTGGAGTCCTTACGAGCAGTACTTC

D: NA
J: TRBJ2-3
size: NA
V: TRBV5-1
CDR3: CASSSRSGYTDTQYF
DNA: TGCGCCAGCAGCTCCCGTAGCGGCTACACAGATACGCAGTATTTT

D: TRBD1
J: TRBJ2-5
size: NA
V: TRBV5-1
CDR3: CASSLGGQGGEETQYF
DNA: TGCGCCAGCAGCTTGGGGGGACAGGGGGGGGAAGAGACCCAGTACTTC

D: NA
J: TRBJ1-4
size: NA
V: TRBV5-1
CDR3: CASSYTEPDEKLFF
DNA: TGCGCCAGCAGTTACACGGAGCCCGATGAAAAACTGTTTTTT

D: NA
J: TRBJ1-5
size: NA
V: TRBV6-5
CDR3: CASSYSITQPQHF
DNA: TGTGCCAGCAGTTACTCGATCACACAGCCCCAGCATTTT

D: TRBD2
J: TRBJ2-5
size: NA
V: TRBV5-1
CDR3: CASSSTTSARQETQYF
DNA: TGCGCCAGCAGTTCGACAACTAGCGCCAGACAAGAGACCCAGTACTTC

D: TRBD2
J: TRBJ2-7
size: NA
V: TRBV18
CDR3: CASSPSGLAGGTYEQYF
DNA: TGTGCCAGCTCACCATCGGGACTAGCGGGAGGTACCTACGAGCAGTACTTC

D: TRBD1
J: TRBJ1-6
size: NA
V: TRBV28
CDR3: CASRQGAYSPLHF
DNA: TGTGCCAGCAGGCAGGGGGCATATTCACCCCTCCACTTT

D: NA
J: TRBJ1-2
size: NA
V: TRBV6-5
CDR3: CASTPQGLSYGYTF
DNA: TGTGCCAGCACCCCCCAGGGACTTTCTTATGGCTACACCTTC

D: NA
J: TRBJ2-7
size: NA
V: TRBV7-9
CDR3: CASSFSGTKYEQYF
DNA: TGTGCCAGCAGCTTTTCCGGGACAAAGTACGAGCAGTACTTC

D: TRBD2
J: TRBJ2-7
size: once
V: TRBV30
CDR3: CARGLAGDLPYEQYF
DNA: TGTGCCCGCGGGCTAGCGGGAGACCTTCCCTACGAGCAGTACTTC

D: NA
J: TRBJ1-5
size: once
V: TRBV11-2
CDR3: CASSLDRDQPQHF
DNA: TGTGCCAGCAGCTTAGATCGGGATCAGCCCCAGCATTTT

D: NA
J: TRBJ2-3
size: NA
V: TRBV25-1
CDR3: CASSEWLAGTDTQYF
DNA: TGTGCCAGCAGTGAATGGCTAGCAGGCACAGATACGCAGTATTTT

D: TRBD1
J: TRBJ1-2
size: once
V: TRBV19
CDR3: CASNPGRGIAGYTF
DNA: TGTGCCAGTAATCCGGGCAGGGGGATTGCTGGCTACACCTTC